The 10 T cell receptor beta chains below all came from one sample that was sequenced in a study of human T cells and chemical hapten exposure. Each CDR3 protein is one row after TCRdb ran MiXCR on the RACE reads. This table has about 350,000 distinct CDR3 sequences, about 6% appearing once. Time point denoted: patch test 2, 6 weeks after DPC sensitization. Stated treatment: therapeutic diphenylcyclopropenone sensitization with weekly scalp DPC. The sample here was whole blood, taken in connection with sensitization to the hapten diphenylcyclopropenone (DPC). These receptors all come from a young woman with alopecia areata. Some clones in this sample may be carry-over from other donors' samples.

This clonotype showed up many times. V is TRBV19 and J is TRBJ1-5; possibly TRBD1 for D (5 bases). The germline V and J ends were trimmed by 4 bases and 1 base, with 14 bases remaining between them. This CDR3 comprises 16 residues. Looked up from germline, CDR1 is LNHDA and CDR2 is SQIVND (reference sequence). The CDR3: CASSTNLPGSNQPQHF. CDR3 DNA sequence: TGTGCCAGTAGTACGAATCTCCCAGGGAGCAATCAGCCCCAGCATTTT.

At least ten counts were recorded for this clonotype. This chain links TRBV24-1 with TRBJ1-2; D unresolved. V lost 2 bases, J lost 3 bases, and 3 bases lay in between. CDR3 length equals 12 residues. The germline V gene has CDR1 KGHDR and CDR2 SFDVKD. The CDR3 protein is CATSDSDYGYTF. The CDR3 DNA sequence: TGTGCCACCAGTGATTCGGACTATGGCTACACCTTC.

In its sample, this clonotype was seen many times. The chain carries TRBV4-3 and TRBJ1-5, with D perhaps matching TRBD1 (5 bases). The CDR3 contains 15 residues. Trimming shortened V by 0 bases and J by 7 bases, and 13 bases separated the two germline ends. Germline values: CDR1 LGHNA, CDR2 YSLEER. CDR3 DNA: TGCGCCAGCAGCCAAGAGAGAGGGGCCGGGCAGCCCCAGCATTTT. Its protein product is CASSQERGAGQPQHF.

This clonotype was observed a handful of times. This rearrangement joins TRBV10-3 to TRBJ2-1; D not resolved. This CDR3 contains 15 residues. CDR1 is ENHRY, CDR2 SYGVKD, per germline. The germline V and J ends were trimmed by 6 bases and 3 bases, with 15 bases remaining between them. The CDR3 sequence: CAIRTNISYYNEQFF. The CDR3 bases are TGTGCCATCAGAACGAACATATCCTACTACAATGAGCAGTTCTTC.

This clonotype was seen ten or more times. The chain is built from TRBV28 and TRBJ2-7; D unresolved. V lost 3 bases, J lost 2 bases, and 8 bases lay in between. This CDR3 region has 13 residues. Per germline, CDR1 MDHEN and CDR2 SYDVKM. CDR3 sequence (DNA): TGTGCCAGCAGTTTTGGGGATGCCTACGAGCAGTACTTC. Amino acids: CASSFGDAYEQYF.

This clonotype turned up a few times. As DNA, the CDR3 is TGTGCCAGCAGTTCACGATTATTTCGGGCCGAAAAACTGTTTTTT. Translation gives CASSSRLFRAEKLFF. The V and J genes are TRBV28 and TRBJ1-4; no reliable D call. This CDR3 is built from 15 residues. The V and J ends lost 4 bases and 8 bases respectively, with 17 bases between them. The germline CDR1 and CDR2 sequences are MDHEN and SYDVKM.

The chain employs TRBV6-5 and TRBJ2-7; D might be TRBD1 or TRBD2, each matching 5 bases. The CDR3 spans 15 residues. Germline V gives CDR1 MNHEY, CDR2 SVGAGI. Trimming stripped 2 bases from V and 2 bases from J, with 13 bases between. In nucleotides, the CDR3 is TGTGCCAGCAGTTACGCCGGGACGGTGACCTACGAGCAGTACTTC. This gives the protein CASSYAGTVTYEQYF.

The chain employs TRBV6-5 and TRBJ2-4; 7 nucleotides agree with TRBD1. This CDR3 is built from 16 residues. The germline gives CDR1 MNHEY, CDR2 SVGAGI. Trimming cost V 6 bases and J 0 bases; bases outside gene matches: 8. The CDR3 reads CASRPTGEIAKNIQYF. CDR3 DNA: TGTGCCAGCAGGCCTACAGGGGAAATAGCCAAAAACATTCAGTACTTC.

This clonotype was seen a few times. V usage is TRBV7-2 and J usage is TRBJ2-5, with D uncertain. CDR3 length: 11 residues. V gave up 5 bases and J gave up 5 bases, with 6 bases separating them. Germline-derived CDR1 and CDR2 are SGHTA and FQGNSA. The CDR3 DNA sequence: TGTGCCAGCAGCCAAGGGGAGACCCAGTACTTC. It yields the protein CASSQGETQYF.

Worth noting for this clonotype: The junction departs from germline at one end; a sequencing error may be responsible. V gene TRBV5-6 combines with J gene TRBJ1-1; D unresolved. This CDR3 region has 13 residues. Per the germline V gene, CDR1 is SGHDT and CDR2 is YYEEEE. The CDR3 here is CASSVDYDTEDFF. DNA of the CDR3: TGTGCCAGCAGCGTCGATTACGACACTGAAGATTTCTTT.